This record concerns one T cell receptor beta chain sequence. To make TCR beta libraries, researchers used iRepertoire HTBI primers and Arm-PCR of CDR3 regions. Under the authors' procedure: Segment identification across samples yielded 62 TRBV and about 13 TRBJ segments. A single record per CDR3 protein comes from TCRdb applying MiXCR to the multiplex PCR reads. The V and J calls and clone size come from TCRdb's table, not from the authors' own analysis. The profile covers about 450,000 distinct CDR3 sequences, with roughly 15% appearing a single time and 9.5% to 12% taken by the ten largest. This sample is drawn from a study of regulatory T cells in long-lasting Graves disease. The time point here: newly diagnosed GD, antithyroid drugs for less than 3 months. The TCR library was made from RNA that had been extracted from PBMCs in TRIzol. Each of the patients was recruited from an endocrinology department situated in Xi'an, China.

CDR3 size: 12 residues. Trimming took 3 bases from V and 8 from J, leaving 10 bases between them. This sample was also put to use in a study of T cells in Graves' hyperthyroidism and ophthalmopathy. That study reports: A lack of ophthalmopathy progression within 18 months defined stable Graves' hyperthyroidism. The model foresaw ophthalmopathy a median roughly 6.5 months prior to onset.

The chain uses TRBV12-3 or TRBV12-4 and TRBJ1-2; no definite D call. The receptor comes from a woman aged 25 to 39 with Graves disease. The starting material was peripheral blood mononuclear cells (PBMCs), obtained at new diagnosis, from a patient treated with antithyroid drugs. CDR3 sequence reads: CASSFGPGGYTF. For the CDR3, the DNA is TGTGCCAGCAGTTTCGGTCCGGGCGGCTACACCTTC.